This T cell receptor beta chain was obtained from a study of siplizumab effects on memory and regulatory T cells. Per-sample assaying covered 95,000 to 100,000 TCR templates. Here immunoSEQ multiplex PCR was the method, and the copy in TCRdb shows in-frame clones only, minus some. In the table there are around 110,000 clones, about 95% of which are singletons. Note on this clone: The antigen remains undetermined.

Germline CDR1 is MNHNS and CDR2 is SASEGT. CDR3 length: 17 residues. The V gene lost 2 bases and the J gene lost 1 base, with 14 bases spanning the gap. General study findings and limits: Mappable alloreactive CD4+ clones were on average about 62% Treg-derived with siplizumab, approximately 30% in controls. Memory cells seemed less diverse than naive T cells, which also seemed major contributors to the alloresponse.

The gene calls are TRBV6-1 and TRBJ2-2, with D uncertain. The TCR was taken from a human donor in good health. Sequenced input: non-Treg CD4+ T cells sorted from blood. CDR3 residues: CASSEHRTWENTGELFF. The CDR3 bases are TGTGCCAGCAGTGAACATCGAACTTGGGAGAACACCGGGGAGCTGTTTTTT.